Sequencing of this TCR beta chain was carried out in a study of long-term antiretroviral therapy in people with HIV. Across the whole study: About a decade before 2015, the earliest samples were taken when ART was typically delayed. General study findings and limits: Information on adherence to ART, viral resistance or therapy changes was unavailable. Even long-term ART left TRB diversity below transplant donor controls, despite gains.

An immunoSEQ assay, version v3.0, was performed at survey level. Method: immunoSEQ multiplex PCR; TCRdb's copy keeps in-frame clones and lacks some. The table records about 16,000 clones, over 70% of them present only once. About this clone itself: Its target is unknown.

Until DNA extraction, the samples held between about 0.9-10 million cryopreserved PBMC. The TCR sequence derives from a man aged 25 to 40 with HIV. Material: unsorted PBMCs, obtained approximately 14 months before starting antiretroviral therapy.

In DNA form, the CDR3 reads TGTGCCAGCAGCCATGGCGGTGGGGACACTGAAGCTTTCTTT. It translates to CASSHGGGDTEAFF. The chain recombines TRBV4-2 with TRBJ1-1; D remains ambiguous. The CDR3 loop spans 14 amino acids. V lost 3 bases and J lost 3, with 11 bases in between. The germline gives CDR1 LGHNA, CDR2 YNFKEQ.